Below, one T cell receptor beta chain is given with its context. The target antigen is unknown. This specimen comes from a study of OX40 agonist ivuxolimab in advanced cancers. Study at large: Hepatocellular carcinoma, melanoma, renal cell or head and neck cancer affected the dose-escalation patients. Earlier anti-PD-1, anti-PD-L1 or anti-CTLA-4 therapy was permitted; roughly 42% had received some. Overall study results and limits: Doses of 0.1 to 3.0 mg/kg were accompanied by clonal expansion of CD4+ and CD8+ blood T cells by week 6. Average numbers of expanded clones were greater in CD8+ T cells than in CD4+.

Germline CDR1 is MNHNS and CDR2 is SASEGT. The CDR3 loop spans 15 amino acids. Unmatched junction bases numbered 4, after V lost 6 bases and J lost 2 bases. TCRdb's table, derived via immunoSEQ multiplex PCR, lists solely in-frame clones and lacks some. Among tens of thousands of clones, about nine tenths were seen once, and the ten largest hold approximately 0.3%. The sample in question was CD4+ or CD8+ T cells sorted from blood, obtained in a trial of the OX40 agonist ivuxolimab. V and J are TRBV6-1 and TRBJ1-3, with 10 bases aligning to TRBD1. The source of this sequence is an adult with an advanced solid tumor such as melanoma, head and neck, liver or kidney cancer. CDR3 coding DNA: TGTGCCAGCAGGCCCGGGACAGGGGCTGGAAACACCATATATTTT. Translation: CASRPGTGAGNTIYF.